The sequence of this TCR beta chain was determined in a study of blood T cell repertoires in COVID-19. Overall study: Samples taken during acute and convalescent COVID-19 were collected in the United States, Italy and Spain.

This CDR3 has 13 residues. Germline values: CDR1 SGHDT, CDR2 YYEEEE. Trimming took 4 bases from V and 7 from J, leaving 15 bases between them. The protocol was immunoSEQ multiplex PCR, while the TCRdb copy is restricted to in-frame clones and leaves out a portion. The data contain about 230,000 clones, roughly 87% of them singletons. Among Cohort 3 donors, those recovered had two negative PCRs, clearance, or symptom resolution. Material for sequencing was PBMCs or T cells enriched from blood (not recorded which). This chain links TRBV5-6 with TRBJ2-7, with D possibly TRBD2 on 6 matching bases. The TCR comes from a man in his thirties or forties who had recovered from COVID-19. The CDR3 nucleotides are TGTGCCAGCAGCCCCACGGCCCGGGGGGAGCAGTACTTC. The encoded protein is CASSPTARGEQYF.